This TCR beta chain was retrieved from a study of shared T cell receptors in the human thymus. This CDR3 is 13 amino acids long. Germline lookup yields CDR1 SNHLY and CDR2 FYNNEI. V shed 6 bases, J shed 5 bases, and the junction held 6 bases outside the gene matches. This clone appeared a single time. Produced via immunoSEQ multiplex PCR; TCRdb's table is partial and in-frame only. The repertoire has more than 550,000 clones, 80% to 90% of them found once; the top ten carry around 0.01%. This sample also appeared in a second study, on human thymus T cells. That publication notes: Donation came from healthy Finnish infants having corrective surgery for congenital heart defects. It was from resections taken during corrective heart surgery that the thymus tissue came. Both thymic and peripheral blood repertoires showed apparently biased V and J usage. Related research examined unrelated individuals and reported that their thymic repertoires overlapped highly.

This chain connects TRBV2 to TRBJ1-1; 7 bases are shared with TRBD1. This sequence originates from a girl under three years old with a congenital heart defect. The sequenced sample consisted of thymocytes. CDR3 DNA: TGTGCCAGCAGCCTAAAGGGGGCAACTGAAGCTTTCTTT. Encoded protein: CASSLKGATEAFF.